This paragraph covers one TCR beta chain sequence. Authors' analysis steps: Estimates of nucleated cell counts were drawn from the amplification of reference gene primers. TCRdb's copy holds only in-frame clones and misses some; the assay was immunoSEQ multiplex PCR. The V and J calls and clone size were taken over from that table, and D and trimming were inferred from the DNA. In the table there are around 160,000 clones, around 82% of which are singletons. These data are taken from a study of blood T cell repertoires in COVID-19. Study in general: Samples of COVID-19 (acute and convalescent) were obtained from the United States, Italy and Spain. In each case, the material was cDNA or gDNA derived from T cells, B-cell-depleted T cells, or PBMCs.

Germline CDR1 is SGHTA and CDR2 is FQGTGA. V lost 4 bases to trimming and J lost 0 bases, with 3 bases between them. This CDR3 comprises 13 residues. The gene calls are TRBV7-3 and TRBJ2-2; D is uncertain. Sequenced sample: peripheral blood. This sequence was found in a man in his sixties with active or convalescent COVID-19. The CDR3 DNA reads as TGTGCCAGCAGCTCATCGAACACCGGGGAGCTGTTTTTT. This translates into CASSSSNTGELFF.